A selection of T cell receptor beta chains follows, all from one sample in a study of CD8 T cells in ankylosing spondylitis. MiXCR, run by TCRdb on the 5' RACE reads, gives a single entry per CDR3 protein. The profile shows around 770,000 distinct CDR3 sequences, approximately 12% of them singletons. Sequenced input: blood, either unsorted or a sorted T cell fraction (not recorded which). The receptors here all came from a male donor with ankylosing spondylitis. CDR3s include the opening cysteine and the closing phenylalanine or tryptophan. Fields, in order: CDR3 protein, J gene, V gene, D gene. A D gene is named only where the DNA matches it firmly.

cdr3_aa: CAWSVPISQLSSGANVLTF
j_call: TRBJ2-6
v_call: TRBV30
d_call: -

cdr3_aa: CAISESLGGYTF
j_call: TRBJ1-2
v_call: TRBV10-3
d_call: -

cdr3_aa: CASSLGGLGYGYSF
j_call: TRBJ1-2
v_call: TRBV12-3/TRBV12-4
d_call: -

cdr3_aa: CASRKATSGSRNEQFF
j_call: TRBJ2-1
v_call: TRBV7-9
d_call: TRBD2

cdr3_aa: CASSPLRGVEDTQYF
j_call: TRBJ2-3
v_call: TRBV18
d_call: -

cdr3_aa: CASSDGTGVFYGYTF
j_call: TRBJ1-2
v_call: TRBV7-2
d_call: TRBD1

cdr3_aa: CASSFGGAYNEQFF
j_call: TRBJ2-1
v_call: TRBV27
d_call: TRBD2

cdr3_aa: CATSDASGRRQETQYF
j_call: TRBJ2-5
v_call: TRBV24-1
d_call: -

cdr3_aa: CASSLVVSRWQPQHF
j_call: TRBJ1-5
v_call: TRBV12-3/TRBV12-4
d_call: -

cdr3_aa: CATSAATGRGETQYF
j_call: TRBJ2-5
v_call: TRBV24-1
d_call: -

cdr3_aa: CASRKRGDTQYF
j_call: TRBJ2-3
v_call: TRBV5-6
d_call: -

cdr3_aa: CSARRDRLTDTQYF
j_call: TRBJ2-3
v_call: TRBV20-1
d_call: -

cdr3_aa: CASSPRRIENEQFF
j_call: TRBJ2-1
v_call: TRBV7-9
d_call: -

cdr3_aa: CASSFGTEGTEAFF
j_call: TRBJ1-1
v_call: TRBV12-3/TRBV12-4
d_call: TRBD1

cdr3_aa: CASSSQGFGAGELFF
j_call: TRBJ2-2
v_call: TRBV7-3
d_call: -

cdr3_aa: CASSAQGGNQPQHF
j_call: TRBJ1-5
v_call: TRBV5-1
d_call: -

cdr3_aa: CASSFGQTTEAFF
j_call: TRBJ1-1
v_call: TRBV7-9
d_call: -

cdr3_aa: CSAPGLPPAGYTF
j_call: TRBJ1-2
v_call: TRBV20-1
d_call: -

cdr3_aa: CASSRTSGGSETQYF
j_call: TRBJ2-5
v_call: TRBV9
d_call: TRBD2

cdr3_aa: CASSSPGVNEKLFF
j_call: TRBJ1-4
v_call: TRBV28
d_call: -

cdr3_aa: CASSLEGLESYEQYF
j_call: TRBJ2-7
v_call: TRBV5-5
d_call: -

cdr3_aa: CSASLQGKNDNEQFF
j_call: TRBJ2-1
v_call: TRBV20-1
d_call: TRBD1

cdr3_aa: CASSDGHRTNEKLFF
j_call: TRBJ1-4
v_call: TRBV10-1
d_call: -

cdr3_aa: CASQRGKIADTQYF
j_call: TRBJ2-3
v_call: TRBV6-1
d_call: TRBD2

cdr3_aa: CAARGATNEKLFF
j_call: TRBJ1-4
v_call: TRBV10-3
d_call: -

cdr3_aa: CASSYSITPISYEQYF
j_call: TRBJ2-7
v_call: TRBV6-2/TRBV6-3
d_call: -

cdr3_aa: CAIKAGQNNEQFF
j_call: TRBJ2-1
v_call: TRBV10-3
d_call: -

cdr3_aa: CSASFAGTYEQYF
j_call: TRBJ2-7
v_call: TRBV20-1
d_call: -

cdr3_aa: CASSRVNPTGDTQYF
j_call: TRBJ2-3
v_call: TRBV5-1
d_call: -

cdr3_aa: CSARDLAGELFF
j_call: TRBJ2-2
v_call: TRBV20-1
d_call: -

cdr3_aa: CASSFRGPNEKLFF
j_call: TRBJ1-4
v_call: TRBV28
d_call: -

cdr3_aa: CSVSDSNQPQHF
j_call: TRBJ1-5
v_call: TRBV29-1
d_call: -

cdr3_aa: CASSPWTGGSSYNEQFF
j_call: TRBJ2-1
v_call: TRBV12-3/TRBV12-4
d_call: TRBD1

cdr3_aa: CSVRKSSGYNNEQFF
j_call: TRBJ2-1
v_call: TRBV29-1
d_call: -

cdr3_aa: CASSSYREPEAFF
j_call: TRBJ1-1
v_call: TRBV27
d_call: -

cdr3_aa: CATRDRGNQPQHF
j_call: TRBJ1-5
v_call: TRBV10-3
d_call: TRBD1

cdr3_aa: CASSLRDTIYF
j_call: TRBJ1-3
v_call: TRBV28
d_call: -

cdr3_aa: CSVENSGEQGNTEAFF
j_call: TRBJ1-1
v_call: TRBV29-1
d_call: -

cdr3_aa: CASSPYREGWMNTEAFF
j_call: TRBJ1-1
v_call: TRBV5-1
d_call: -

cdr3_aa: CAISESISEAFF
j_call: TRBJ1-1
v_call: TRBV10-3
d_call: -

cdr3_aa: CASSPGRGDSNQPQHF
j_call: TRBJ1-5
v_call: TRBV18
d_call: -

cdr3_aa: CASSLGLAGARYSSYEQYF
j_call: TRBJ2-7
v_call: TRBV11-2
d_call: TRBD2

cdr3_aa: CAISKRDMSSYEQYF
j_call: TRBJ2-7
v_call: TRBV10-3
d_call: -

cdr3_aa: CASSHKALSSYEQYF
j_call: TRBJ2-7
v_call: TRBV4-3
d_call: -

cdr3_aa: CASSLGSSGAYQETQYF
j_call: TRBJ2-5
v_call: TRBV5-1
d_call: -

cdr3_aa: CASSLSPAGTAQNYGYTF
j_call: TRBJ1-2
v_call: TRBV4-3
d_call: -

cdr3_aa: CASSLSSGGEGETQYF
j_call: TRBJ2-5
v_call: TRBV27
d_call: TRBD2

cdr3_aa: CASSLGSGIWADTQYF
j_call: TRBJ2-3
v_call: TRBV7-2
d_call: TRBD2

cdr3_aa: CASSQEVGMTDTQYF
j_call: TRBJ2-3
v_call: TRBV4-2
d_call: -

cdr3_aa: CASRSRTGENGYTF
j_call: TRBJ1-2
v_call: TRBV12-3/TRBV12-4
d_call: TRBD1

cdr3_aa: CASSPQIRSGGSWYNEQFF
j_call: TRBJ2-1
v_call: TRBV4-3
d_call: TRBD2

cdr3_aa: CASSAGGVSEQFF
j_call: TRBJ2-1
v_call: TRBV10-1
d_call: -

cdr3_aa: CASSSRVFDRGNTEAFF
j_call: TRBJ1-1
v_call: TRBV7-2
d_call: TRBD1

cdr3_aa: CASSPGTGYTIYEQYF
j_call: TRBJ2-7
v_call: TRBV3-1
d_call: TRBD1